These 18 T cell receptor beta chains were sequenced from one sample in a study of blood T cell repertoires in COVID-19. Only in-frame clones appear in the TCRdb table, and some are missing; sequencing was by immunoSEQ multiplex PCR. The profile shows 300,000 to 350,000 clones, less than 90% of them singletons. The sequenced material came from PBMCs or T cells enriched from blood (not recorded which). The source of these receptors is a woman aged 30 to 39 who had recovered from COVID-19.

This sequence joins TRBV6-2 or TRBV6-3 and TRBJ2-5; 11 bases fit TRBD2. V was clipped by 6 bases and J by 6 bases; unmatched bases: 9. CDR1 MNHEY and CDR2 SVGEGT come from the germline V gene. CDR3 length: 15 residues. CDR3 bases: TGTGCCAGCAGCGAACTAGCGGGGGCCTTTCAGACCCAGTACTTC. Amino acids: CASSELAGAFQTQYF.

In DNA form, the CDR3 reads TGTGCCAGCAAAGCTCTTCGGGCAGGGCACACTGAAGCTTTCTTT. Translated, it gives CASKALRAGHTEAFF. The genes are TRBV6-5 and TRBJ1-1, with TRBD1 as a possible D gene (5 bases). V lost 7 bases, J lost 3 bases, and 18 bases lay in between. The CDR3 covers 15 residues. Germline V CDR1 and CDR2: MNHEY, SVGAGI.

The J gene is TRBJ2-7, the V gene TRBV11-2; TRBD1 agrees at 8 bases. The CDR3 sequence is 14 residues long. The ends lost 3 bases at V and 3 bases at J; junction bases unmatched: 4. Germline V gene sequence: CDR1 SGHAT, CDR2 FQNNGV. The CDR3 spells CASSFRTGNYEQYF. The CDR3 region has the DNA TGTGCCAGCAGCTTTCGGACAGGGAACTACGAGCAGTACTTC.

This chain connects TRBV10-2 to TRBJ2-3; 9 positions match TRBD2. CDR1 and CDR2 (germline): WSHSY, SAAADI. The CDR3 consists of 16 residues. V trimming: 6 bases; J trimming: 4 bases; junction bases outside the gene matches: 11. DNA of the CDR3: TGCGCCAGCAGGAGCCTTTTGGGACTAGCAGCAGATACGCAGTATTTT. This sequence encodes CASRSLLGLAADTQYF.

The V gene is TRBV27, the J gene TRBJ2-5, with D tentatively TRBD1 (6 bases). Germline values: CDR1 MNHEY, CDR2 SMNVEV (reference sequence). The CDR3 has 15 amino acids. V was cut by 6 bases and J by 0 bases, with 14 bases left in between. The CDR3 protein is CASSSRGGHQETQYF. The CDR3 bases are TGTGCCAGCAGCAGTAGAGGGGGACACCAAGAGACCCAGTACTTC.

This chain uses TRBV5-1 with TRBJ2-1; D is possibly TRBD1 (5 bases). Germline CDR1 SGHRS, CDR2 YFSETQ. The V and J ends lost 4 bases and 0 bases respectively, with 14 bases between them. The CDR3 runs to 16 residues. The CDR3 DNA follows: TGCGCCAGCAGCAAAGACAGTCCGAGCTCCTACAATGAGCAGTTCTTC. Its protein product is CASSKDSPSSYNEQFF.

The chain carries TRBV2 and TRBJ1-6; 7 bases agree with TRBD1. The junction had 6 bases not matched to a gene; V was cut back by 3 bases and J by 7 bases. The CDR3 is 15 residues long. Germline CDR1 is SNHLY and CDR2 is FYNNEI. Here the CDR3 DNA reads TGTGCCAGCAGTGAGAGGCGGGACAGAAATTCACCCCTCCACTTT. Translation gives CASSERRDRNSPLHF.

The CDR3 reads CASSFGRGSYEQYF. Written as DNA, the CDR3 is TGTGCCAGCAGCTTCGGGAGGGGCTCCTACGAGCAGTACTTC. The V gene is TRBV11-2, the J gene TRBJ2-7; 8 nucleotides align to TRBD2. Trimming took 3 bases from V and 0 from J; bases not matched to a gene: 1. There are 14 residues in the CDR3. The V gene's germline CDR1 is SGHAT and CDR2 FQNNGV.

This clone was observed a few times. V and J are TRBV19 and TRBJ1-5; 8 positions agree with TRBD1. The CDR3 has 14 amino acids. The trim removed 7 bases at V and 4 bases at J, leaving 6 bases unmatched. Germline V CDR1 and CDR2: LNHDA, SQIVND (reference sequence). CDR3 sequence: CASNTDRGNQPQHF. The CDR3 DNA reads TGTGCCAGTAATACCGACAGGGGTAATCAGCCCCAGCATTTT.

The rearrangement links TRBV7-2 to TRBJ2-7, with a possible D match to TRBD2 (7 bases). The V end lost 4 bases, the J end lost 3 bases, and 16 bases lay between the germline ends. Germline CDR1 is SGHTA and CDR2 is FQGNSA. This CDR3 has 15 amino acids. As DNA, the CDR3 is TGTGCCAGCAGCTCACCCGGGGGGCCGGGCTACGAGCAGTACTTC. Translated: CASSSPGGPGYEQYF.

In DNA, the CDR3 is TGTGCCAGCAGCCCAGCGGGGGGGCGAACGGAGACCCAGTACTTC. Protein product: CASSPAGGRTETQYF. The gene calls are TRBV7-2 and TRBJ2-5, with 10 nucleotides matching TRBD2. The CDR3 has 15 amino acids. Germline assignment: CDR1 SGHTA and CDR2 FQGNSA. The V segment lost 5 bases and the J segment 5 bases; nucleotides outside the gene matches: 8. Based on the CDR3 plus reference TRBV7-2 and TRBJ2-5, the full variable domain is GAGVSQSPSNKVTEKGKDVELRCDPISGHTALYWYRQSLGQGLEFLIYFQGNSAPDKSGLPSDRFSAERTGGSVSTLTIQRTQQEDSAVYLCASSPAGGRTETQYFGPGTRLLVL.

The chain has TRBV7-2 and TRBJ1-6; TRBD1 matches at 7 bases. The V gene end was trimmed by 4 bases and the J gene end by 5 bases; junction bases not matched to a gene: 5. Germline assignment: CDR1 SGHTA and CDR2 FQGNSA. The CDR3 has 15 residues. The CDR3: CASSSIDRDNSPLHF. CDR3 bases: TGTGCCAGCAGCTCGATAGACAGGGATAATTCACCCCTCCACTTT.

This chain joins TRBV28 and TRBJ2-7; 11 bases agree with TRBD1. V was clipped by 9 bases and J by 3 bases; unmatched bases: 1. Germline CDR1 and CDR2: MDHEN and SYDVKM. There are 12 residues in the CDR3. CDR3 region: CASGTGGYEQYF. CDR3 DNA sequence: TGTGCCAGTGGGACAGGGGGCTACGAGCAGTACTTC.

CDR3 in amino acids: CASSEGQGYTNEKLFF. CDR3 DNA: TGTGCCAGCAGCGAAGGACAGGGGTATACTAATGAAAAACTGTTTTTT. The chain combines TRBV9 with TRBJ1-4; TRBD1 matches 9 bases. The CDR3 runs 16 residues. Germline V lookup: CDR1 SGDLS, CDR2 YYNGEE. V was clipped by 3 bases and J by 2 bases; unmatched bases: 5.

The V call is TRBV15, the J call TRBJ2-1, with 11 bases lining up with TRBD1. Losses at the gene ends were 4 bases for V and 6 bases for J; bases not matched to a gene: 5. The length of the CDR3 is 15 residues. Germline V gives CDR1 LNHNV, CDR2 YYDKDF (reference sequence). The CDR3: CATSTTGTGGNEQFF. For the CDR3, the DNA is TGTGCCACCAGCACCACCGGGACAGGGGGCAATGAGCAGTTCTTC.

The chain employs TRBV6-5 and TRBJ2-7; weak D call: TRBD2 (5 bases). This CDR3 is built from 14 residues. V shed 6 bases and J shed 1 base, with 13 bases lying between them. The V gene's germline CDR1 is MNHEY and CDR2 SVGAGI. CDR3 DNA: TGTGCCAGCAGGCGGGCCGTAGATTCCTACGAGCAGTACTTC. The encoded protein is CASRRAVDSYEQYF.

The chain recombines TRBV19 with TRBJ2-7; possibly TRBD1 for D (6 bases). The CDR3 runs to 13 residues. Per the germline V gene, CDR1 is LNHDA and CDR2 is SQIVND (reference sequence). V dropped 4 bases and J dropped 0 bases, with 7 bases sitting between them. The CDR3 sequence: CASSKGDSYEQYF. The CDR3 DNA sequence: TGTGCCAGTAGTAAGGGGGACTCCTACGAGCAGTACTTC.

The chain couples TRBV19 to TRBJ1-6; D unresolved. The length of the CDR3 is 14 residues. V was clipped by 7 bases and J by 5 bases, with 12 bases between them. Germline V lookup: CDR1 LNHDA, CDR2 SQIVND (reference sequence). CDR3 protein: CASMGGQNNSPLHF. The CDR3 DNA reads TGTGCCAGTATGGGCGGGCAGAATAATTCACCCCTCCACTTT. Full variable domain (rest looked up from reference TRBV19 and TRBJ1-6): DGGITQSPKYLFRKEGQNVTLSCEQNLNHDAMYWYRQDPGQGLRLIYYSQIVNDFQKGDIAEGYSVSREKKESFPLTVTSAQKNPTAFYLCASMGGQNNSPLHFGNGTRLTVT.